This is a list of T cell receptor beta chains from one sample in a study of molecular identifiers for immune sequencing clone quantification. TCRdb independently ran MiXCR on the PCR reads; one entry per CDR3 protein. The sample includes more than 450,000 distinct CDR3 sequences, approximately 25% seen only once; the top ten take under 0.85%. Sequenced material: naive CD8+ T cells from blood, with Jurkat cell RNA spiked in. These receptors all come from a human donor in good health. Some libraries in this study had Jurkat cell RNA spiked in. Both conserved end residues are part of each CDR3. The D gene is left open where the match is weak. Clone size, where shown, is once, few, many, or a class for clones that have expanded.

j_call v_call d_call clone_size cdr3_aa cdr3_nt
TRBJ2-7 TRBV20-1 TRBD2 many CSARASGSLYEQYF TGCAGTGCTAGAGCTAGCGGGAGTCTCTACGAGCAGTACTTC
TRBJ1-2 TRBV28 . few CASSLSRAGSGYTF TGTGCCAGCAGTTTGTCAAGGGCAGGGTCTGGCTACACCTTC
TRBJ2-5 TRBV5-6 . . CASSSKGTLGQETQYF TGTGCCAGCAGCTCCAAGGGGACCTTGGGGCAAGAGACCCAGTACTTC
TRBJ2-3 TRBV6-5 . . CTSSYETGPAKSSTDTQYF TGTACCAGCAGTTACGAGACCGGGCCCGCGAAATCTAGCACAGATACGCAGTATTTT
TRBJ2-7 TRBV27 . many CASSLPGPDREQYF TGTGCCAGCAGTTTACCCGGACCAGATAGGGAGCAGTACTTC
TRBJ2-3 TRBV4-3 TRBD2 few CASSQVASGSTDTQYF TGCGCCAGCAGCCAAGTGGCTAGCGGGAGCACAGATACGCAGTATTTT
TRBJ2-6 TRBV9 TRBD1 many CASSVATGGAGANVLTF TGTGCCAGCAGCGTAGCTACAGGGGGCGCTGGGGCCAACGTCCTGACTTTC
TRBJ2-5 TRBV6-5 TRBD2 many CASSYRLAGVIGETQYF TGTGCCAGCAGTTACCGTCTAGCGGGAGTCATAGGCGAGACCCAGTACTTC
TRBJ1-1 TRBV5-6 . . CASSFQAGAAEAFF TGTGCCAGCAGCTTTCAGGCAGGGGCCGCTGAAGCTTTCTTT
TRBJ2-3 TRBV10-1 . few CASSDGGLTDTQYF TGCGCCAGCAGTGATGGGGGATTGACAGATACGCAGTATTTT
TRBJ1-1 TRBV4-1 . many CASSRFMTENTEAFF TGCGCCAGCAGCCGATTTATGACAGAAAACACTGAAGCTTTCTTT
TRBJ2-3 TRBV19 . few CATTTHNPRAGTQYF TGTGCCACCACCACCCATAACCCCAGGGCGGGCACGCAGTATTTT
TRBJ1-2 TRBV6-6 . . CASSYLDSYGYTF TGTGCCAGCAGTTACCTGGACAGCTATGGCTACACCTTC
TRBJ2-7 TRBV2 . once CASSEAGLAPYEQYF TGTGCCAGCAGTGAAGCAGGGCTAGCGCCGTACGAGCAGTACTTC
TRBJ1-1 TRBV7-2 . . CASSSDGRGTEAFF TGTGCCAGCAGCTCAGATGGCAGGGGAACTGAAGCTTTCTTT
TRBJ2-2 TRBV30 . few CAWSVPGTNTGELFF TGTGCCTGGAGTGTACCGGGGACAAACACCGGGGAGCTGTTTTTT
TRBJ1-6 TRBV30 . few CAWSAGSPLHF TGTGCCTGGAGTGCCGGCTCACCCCTCCACTTT
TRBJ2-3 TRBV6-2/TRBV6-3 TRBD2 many CASSPLAGGSTDTQYF TGTGCCAGCAGCCCACTAGCGGGAGGGAGCACAGATACGCAGTATTTT
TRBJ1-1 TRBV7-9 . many CASSLGLGLHTEAFF TGTGCCAGCAGCTTAGGGCTGGGATTGCACACTGAAGCTTTCTTT